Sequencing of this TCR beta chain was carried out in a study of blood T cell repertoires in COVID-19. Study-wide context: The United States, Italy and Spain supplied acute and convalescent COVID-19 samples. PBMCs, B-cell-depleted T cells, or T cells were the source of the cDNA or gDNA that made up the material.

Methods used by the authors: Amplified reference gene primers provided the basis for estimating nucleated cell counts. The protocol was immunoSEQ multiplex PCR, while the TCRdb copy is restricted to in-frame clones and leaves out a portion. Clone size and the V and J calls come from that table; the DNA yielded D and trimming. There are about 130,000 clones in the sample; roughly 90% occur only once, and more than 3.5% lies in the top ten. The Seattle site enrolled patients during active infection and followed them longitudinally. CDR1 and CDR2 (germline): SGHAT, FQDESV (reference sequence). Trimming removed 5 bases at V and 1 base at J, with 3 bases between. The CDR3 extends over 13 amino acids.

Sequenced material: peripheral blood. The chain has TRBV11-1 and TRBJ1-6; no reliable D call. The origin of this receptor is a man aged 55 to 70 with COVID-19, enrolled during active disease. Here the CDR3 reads CASSPSYNSPLHF. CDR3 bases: TGTGCCAGCAGCCCATCCTATAATTCACCCCTCCACTTT.